Detailed here is one T cell receptor (beta chain). The data were produced by immunoSEQ multiplex PCR, yet TCRdb's version contains in-frame clones alone and is incomplete. The top ten hold around 6.8% of the sample, which has fewer than 350,000 clones, over 75% seen once. The data originate from a study of blood T cell repertoires in COVID-19. As for the study in general: T cells, B-cell-depleted T cells, or PBMCs provided the cDNA or gDNA that served as material.

The sequenced sample was peripheral blood. The clonotype originates from a woman in her thirties with COVID-19, enrolled during active disease.

CDR3 DNA sequence: TGTGCCAGCACCATAAGACAGGGGATCAATGAGCAGTTCTTC. Amino acid sequence: CASTIRQGINEQFF. The chain is built from TRBV7-2 and TRBJ2-1; TRBD1 agrees at 8 bases. The V segment lost 7 bases and the J segment 6 bases; nucleotides outside the gene matches: 8. The CDR3 totals 14 residues. Germline assignment: CDR1 SGHTA and CDR2 FQGNSA.